The clone carrying this T cell receptor (beta chain) came up once. One base away lies a much larger clone, so this may be a sequencing read error. The data were taken from a study of shared clonotypes between healthy human individuals. Method: immunoSEQ multiplex PCR; TCRdb's copy keeps in-frame clones and lacks some. The sample records 2 million to 3 million clones, approximately 94% being singletons. This CDR3 comprises 11 residues. Trimming took 6 bases from V and 0 from J, leaving 3 bases between them. The germline CDR1 and CDR2 sequences are MNHEY and SMNVEV (reference sequence). This clonotype was sampled from a man aged 18 to 29 in good health. This chain joins TRBV27 and TRBJ2-7; D not resolved. Sample: naive CD4+ T cells sorted from blood. Subset given: CD45RA+ positively selected. Written as DNA, the CDR3 is TGTGCCAGCAGCCACTCCTACGAGCAGTACTTC. Protein sequence: CASSHSYEQYF.